A single sample is the source of the 2 T cell receptor beta chains below, sequenced in a study of T-cell memory formation after mild COVID-19. In TCRdb, the 5' RACE reads were re-called with MiXCR into one record per CDR3 protein. The table has about 130,000 distinct CDR3 sequences, 15% to 20% seen once; the top ten hold more than 11%. Sample: PBMCs or a T cell subset sorted from them (not recorded which). The receptor set was obtained from an adult woman who had mild COVID-19 (a few samples of this study predate the infection). Cell type and time point are not known.

The chain has TRBV9 and TRBJ2-7; D tentatively fits TRBD1 or TRBD2 (5 bases each). Between the trimmed V and J ends, which lost 7 bases and 4 bases, there was a span of 15 bases. The CDR3 is 13 amino acids. Germline V gene data show CDR1 as SGDLS and CDR2 as YYNGEE. CDR3 sequence: CASSRDPGYEQYF. The CDR3 DNA reads TGTGCCAGCTCCCGGGACCCTGGGTACGAGCAGTACTTC.

The V call is TRBV5-5, the J call TRBJ1-5; perhaps TRBD1 as D (5 bases). V lost 4 bases, J lost 7 bases, and 12 bases lay in between. The germline CDR1 and CDR2 sequences are SGHKS and YYEKEE (reference sequence). CDR3 length: 13 amino acids. CDR3: CASSQQVGQPQHF. The CDR3 coding sequence is TGTGCCAGCAGCCAACAGGTAGGACAGCCCCAGCATTTT. The entire variable domain, with the rest obtained from reference TRBV5-5 and TRBJ1-5, is as follows: DAGVTQSPTHLIKTRGQQVTLRCSPISGHKSVSWYQQVLGQGPQFIFQYYEKEERGRGNFPDRFSARQFPNYSSELNVNALLLGDSALYLCASSQQVGQPQHFGDGTRLSIL.